In this sample, the clone carrying this T cell receptor (beta chain) turned up a few times. Its antigen is unidentified. Around 9.4 milliliters was the volume of peripheral blood drawn from each donor. The CDR3 runs 12 residues. Germline CDR1 is SGHTA and CDR2 is FQGNSA. Trimming removed 5 bases at V and 3 bases at J, with 8 bases between. This record comes from a study of blood T cells in healthy people across ages. Whole-study findings and limits: More naive CD4+ cells and higher diversity were found in long-lived than in aged donors. For the donors, CMV status was unknown and possibly confounded expanded clonotype changes. With age, beta diversity per million T cells declined roughly linearly, significantly by 40.

It was with a sample-barcoded 5' primer and a J-beta primer mix that a second PCR of roughly 7 to 12 cycles was run. TCRdb re-called the 5' RACE reads with MiXCR, one entry per CDR3 protein. The profile shows fewer than 700,000 distinct CDR3 sequences, approximately 40% of them singletons. V and J are TRBV7-2 and TRBJ2-7, with D perhaps assigned TRBD1 or TRBD2 (5 bases each). The sequencing input was blood. This clonotype was sampled from a man older than 75 in good health. CDR3 sequence reads: CASSRDLYEQYF. The CDR3 nucleotides are TGTGCCAGCAGCCGGGACCTCTACGAGCAGTACTTC.